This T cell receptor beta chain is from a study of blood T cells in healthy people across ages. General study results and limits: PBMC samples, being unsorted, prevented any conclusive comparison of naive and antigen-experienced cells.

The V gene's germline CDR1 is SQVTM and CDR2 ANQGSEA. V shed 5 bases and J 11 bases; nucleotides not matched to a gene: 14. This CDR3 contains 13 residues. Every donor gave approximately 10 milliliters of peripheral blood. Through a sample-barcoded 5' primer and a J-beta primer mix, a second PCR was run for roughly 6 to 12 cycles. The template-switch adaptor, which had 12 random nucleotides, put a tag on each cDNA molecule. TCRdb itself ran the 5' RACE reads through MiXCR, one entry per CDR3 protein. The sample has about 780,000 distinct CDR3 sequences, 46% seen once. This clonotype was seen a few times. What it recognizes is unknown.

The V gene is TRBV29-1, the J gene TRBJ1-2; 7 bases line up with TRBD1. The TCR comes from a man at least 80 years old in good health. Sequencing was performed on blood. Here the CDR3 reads CSVLMTGSRTYTF. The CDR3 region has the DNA TGCAGCGTTCTGATGACAGGGTCCCGGACTTACACCTTC.